The 23 T cell receptor beta chains reported below all come from one sample, sequenced in a study of cytomegalovirus exposure and HLA in healthy donors. Both 60 Vbeta primers and 13 Jbeta primers went into the PCR. This table comes from immunoSEQ multiplex PCR, and its TCRdb copy is limited to in-frame clones, with some not included. The sample lists 140,000 to 150,000 clones, roughly three fifths occurring once. The material sequenced was PBMCs. The source of these receptors is a woman between 55 and 75 years old in good health and CMV-seronegative.

This clone was detected a few times. The V and J genes are TRBV9 and TRBJ2-1, with D possibly TRBD2 on 7 matching bases. V was clipped by 7 bases and J by 3 bases, with 14 bases between them. In germline, CDR1 is SGDLS, CDR2 YYNGEE. The CDR3 has 14 amino acids. CDR3 protein: CASEGGGGYNEQFF. The CDR3 nucleotides are TGTGCCAGCGAAGGGGGGGGAGGCTACAATGAGCAGTTCTTC.

CDR3 amino acids: CASSLGTTNNEQFF. The CDR3 nucleotides read TGTGCCAGCAGCTTAGGGACTACTAACAATGAGCAGTTCTTC. V is TRBV7-7 and J is TRBJ2-1, with D possibly matching TRBD2 (6 bases). The germline V gene encodes CDR1 SSHAT and CDR2 FNYEAQ (reference sequence). The CDR3 contains 14 residues. Trimming left V 1 base short and J 5 bases short, with 9 bases between.

This chain connects TRBV5-4 to TRBJ2-3; D remains ambiguous. This CDR3 is built from 16 residues. V was clipped by 1 base and J by 0 bases, with 12 bases between them. CDR1 and CDR2 (germline): SGHNT, YYREEE (reference sequence). The CDR3 DNA follows: TGTGCCAGCAGCTTGTCTCTGGAGTCTAGCACAGATACGCAGTATTTT. Its protein product is CASSLSLESSTDTQYF. The variable domain in full, with the rest retrieved from reference TRBV5-4 and TRBJ2-3, is ETGVTQSPTHLIKTRGQQVTLRCSSQSGHNTVSWYQQALGQGPQFIFQYYREEENGRGNFPPRFSGLQFPNYSSELNVNALELDDSALYLCASSLSLESSTDTQYFGPGTRLTVL.

The CDR3 here is CASSWGGPTDTQYF. DNA of the CDR3: TGTGCCAGCAGTTGGGGAGGGCCCACAGATACGCAGTATTTT. V gene TRBV6-5 combines with J gene TRBJ2-3, with 7 bases identical to TRBD2. Trimming removed 4 bases from V and 2 bases from J; junction bases left unmatched: 3. CDR3 length: 14 residues. CDR1 is MNHEY, CDR2 SVGAGI, per germline.

The chain combines TRBV14 with TRBJ2-7; TRBD2 is a possible D gene (6 bases). The CDR3 spans 15 residues. V lost 5 bases and J 1 base, leaving 15 bases between the germline ends. Germline CDR1 SGHDN, CDR2 FVKESK. CDR3 sequence: CASSGVGLISYEQYF. In nucleotides, the CDR3 is TGTGCCAGCAGCGGCGTCGGACTAATTTCCTACGAGCAGTACTTC.

In its sample, this clone was seen a few times. This chain joins TRBV5-4 and TRBJ1-2, with D possibly matching TRBD1 (6 bases). Germline CDR1 is SGHNT and CDR2 is YYREEE (reference sequence). V was pared by 2 bases and J by 4 bases, with 12 bases between. CDR3 length equals 14 residues. The DNA of the CDR3 is TGTGCCAGCAGCTTTCCCGACAGGTCCTATGGCTACACCTTC. Its protein product is CASSFPDRSYGYTF.

The genes are TRBV4-2 and TRBJ2-7, with 8 bases identical to TRBD2. The CDR3 contains 16 residues. Germline trimming cut 1 base from V and 3 bases from J; bases unmatched to any gene: 8. In germline, CDR1 is LGHNA, CDR2 YNFKEQ. The CDR3 region has the DNA TGTGCCAGCAGCCAAGGGGTAGCGGGGCAGAACTACGAGCAGTACTTC. Translation gives CASSQGVAGQNYEQYF.

This clone was counted between two and nine times. J is TRBJ2-3 and V is TRBV30, with TRBD2 identical over 7 bases. CDR3 length: 15 amino acids. The germline V gene has CDR1 GTSNPN and CDR2 SVGIG (reference sequence). V shed 2 bases, J shed 0 bases, and the junction held 5 bases outside the gene matches. The CDR3 DNA sequence: TGTGCCTGGAGTTATTCTAGCGGAAGCACAGATACGCAGTATTTT. Encoded protein: CAWSYSSGSTDTQYF. The variable domain in full, completed from reference TRBV30 and TRBJ2-3, reads SQTIHQWPATLVQPVGSPLSLECTVEGTSNPNLYWYRQAAGRGLQLLFYSVGIGQISSEVPQNLSASRPQDRQFILSSKKLLLSDSGFYLCAWSYSSGSTDTQYFGPGTRLTVL.

The chain recombines TRBV11-2 with TRBJ2-7, with TRBD1 matching 10 bases. CDR3 size: 15 residues. From germline, CDR1 is SGHAT and CDR2 FQNNGV. Trimming at V came to 6 bases and at J to 2 bases, leaving 7 bases not matched to a gene. This CDR3 is CASSLGGQGTYEQYF. The CDR3 DNA sequence: TGTGCCAGCAGTCTGGGGGGACAGGGGACCTACGAGCAGTACTTC.

The J gene is TRBJ2-3, the V gene TRBV7-9; D unresolved. Trimming stripped 5 bases from V and 2 bases from J, with 14 bases between. The CDR3 spans 15 residues. Germline CDR1 is SEHNR and CDR2 is FQNEAQ (reference sequence). CDR3: CASSPSVAATDTQYF. For the CDR3, the DNA is TGTGCCAGCAGCCCGTCGGTGGCGGCCACAGATACGCAGTATTTT. Together with reference TRBV7-9 and TRBJ2-3, the CDR3 gives the full variable domain: DTGVSQNPRHKITKRGQNVTFRCDPISEHNRLYWYRQTLGQGPEFLTYFQNEAQLEKSRLLSDRFSAERPKGSFSTLEIQRTEQGDSAMYLCASSPSVAATDTQYFGPGTRLTVL.

The V call is TRBV6-1, the J call TRBJ1-3; 10 nucleotides line up with TRBD1. V was clipped by 5 bases and J by 3 bases; unmatched bases: 4. Germline V gene sequence: CDR1 MNHNS, CDR2 SASEGT. CDR3 length: 15 residues. The CDR3 loop reads CASSKGTGVGNTIYF. DNA for the CDR3: TGTGCCAGCAGTAAGGGGACAGGGGTTGGAAACACCATATATTTT.

V gene TRBV30 combines with J gene TRBJ2-7; 8 bases line up with TRBD2. V lost 0 bases, J lost 3 bases, and 28 bases stayed unmatched. Germline V gives CDR1 GTSNPN, CDR2 SVGIG (reference sequence). The CDR3 totals 22 residues. Here the CDR3 DNA reads TGTGCCTGGAGTGTAAGTGGCCTAAGGGAACTCTTTTCGAGGCTAGCGGGCTACGAGCAGTACTTC. As protein: CAWSVSGLRELFSRLAGYEQYF.

The chain links TRBV5-1 to TRBJ2-2; D is uncertain. V dropped 4 bases and J dropped 4 bases, with 8 bases sitting between them. The CDR3 is 13 residues long. Germline CDR1 is SGHRS and CDR2 is YFSETQ. The DNA of the CDR3 is TGCGCCAGCAGCCCAGTACGCACCGGGGAGCTGTTTTTT. Encoded protein: CASSPVRTGELFF.

The sample holds many counts of this clone. V gene TRBV2 combines with J gene TRBJ2-3; no clear D gene. The length of the CDR3 is 14 residues. Deletions cut 2 bases from V and 4 bases from J, with 10 bases between. CDR1 and CDR2 (germline): SNHLY, FYNNEI. This chain's CDR3 is CASSEPPPADTQYF. CDR3 coding DNA: TGTGCCAGCAGTGAACCACCCCCGGCAGATACGCAGTATTTT.

The genes are TRBV4-1 and TRBJ2-3; 7 bases are a match to TRBD1. The germline V gene has CDR1 MGHRA and CDR2 YSYEKL. The CDR3 runs to 16 residues. V lost 4 bases, J lost 6 bases, and 13 bases stayed unmatched. The CDR3 DNA sequence: TGCGCCAGCAGCCCCCCCTCCCGACAGGGATCCGATACGCAGTATTTT. Its translation: CASSPPSRQGSDTQYF.

The chain links TRBV11-2 to TRBJ1-1; perhaps TRBD1 as D (6 bases). The germline CDR1 and CDR2 sequences are SGHAT and FQNNGV. Trimming took off 5 bases at V and 5 bases at J, with 12 bases between the two ends. CDR3 size: 13 residues. The CDR3 DNA follows: TGTGCCAGCAGCGTCAGGGGCCGGACTGAAGCTTTCTTT. Translated, it gives CASSVRGRTEAFF. The full variable domain, rest sourced from reference TRBV11-2 and TRBJ1-1, is EAGVAQSPRYKIIEKRQSVAFWCNPISGHATLYWYQQILGQGPKLLIQFQNNGVVDDSQLPKDRFSAERLKGVDSTLKIQPAKLEDSAVYLCASSVRGRTEAFFGQGTRLTVV.

The chain links TRBV9 to TRBJ1-6; 7 bases map to TRBD1. After removal of 2 bases from V and 7 bases from J, the junction contained 3 bases not matched to a gene. The V gene's germline CDR1 is SGDLS and CDR2 YYNGEE. This CDR3 contains 14 residues. The CDR3 reads CASSVTGDNSPLHF. In DNA, the CDR3 is TGTGCCAGCAGCGTTACAGGGGACAATTCACCCCTCCACTTT.

The V and J genes are TRBV10-3 and TRBJ2-1; a weak D match, TRBD2 (7 bases). V dropped 0 bases and J dropped 4 bases, with 13 bases sitting between them. Germline loops: CDR1 ENHRY, CDR2 SYGVKD. This CDR3 is 16 amino acids long. The CDR3 is CAISESVRGGYNEQFF. The CDR3, as DNA: TGTGCCATCAGTGAGTCCGTGAGGGGGGGTTACAATGAGCAGTTCTTC.

Turning to this clone: Other DNA sequences in the same sample also yield this CDR3. The chain carries TRBV5-1 and TRBJ1-3; D is ambiguous. The CDR3 runs 14 residues. V lost 0 bases, J lost 0 bases, and 4 bases lay in between. Germline assignment: CDR1 SGHRS and CDR2 YFSETQ. CDR3 coding DNA: TGCGCCAGCAGCTTGGCCTCCTCTGGAAACACCATATATTTT. It yields the protein CASSLASSGNTIYF.

The rearrangement uses TRBV5-4 and TRBJ2-4; TRBD2 might be the D (5 bases). The CDR3 has 17 residues. Trimming left V 3 bases short and J 1 base short, with 17 bases between. CDR1 and CDR2 (germline): SGHNT, YYREEE (reference sequence). The CDR3 protein is CASSSPGSVMAKNIQYF. In nucleotides, the CDR3 is TGTGCCAGCAGCTCGCCGGGTAGCGTGATGGCCAAAAACATTCAGTACTTC.

This clone was counted between two and nine times. V and J are TRBV6-1 and TRBJ1-2; weak D call: TRBD1 (6 bases). The V end was cut by 5 bases, the J end by 8 bases, with 18 bases between. Germline loops: CDR1 MNHNS, CDR2 SASEGT. This CDR3 is built from 14 residues. The CDR3, as DNA: TGTGCCAGCAGTACGCCGGGGGGGCTATGGGGCTACACCTTC. Its protein product is CASSTPGGLWGYTF.

This sequence joins TRBV5-6 and TRBJ2-1, with TRBD1 identical over 9 bases. Germline-derived CDR1 and CDR2 are SGHDT and YYEEEE. CDR3 size: 14 residues. J lost 7 bases, V lost 5 bases, and 7 bases had no gene match. In DNA, the CDR3 is TGTGCCAGCAGGCTACAGGGGGCTACTAATGAGCAGTTCTTC. It yields the protein CASRLQGATNEQFF.

The CDR3 sequence is CASRYNGGHSNQPQHF. CDR3 DNA sequence: TGTGCCAGTAGGTATAATGGGGGCCATAGCAATCAGCCCCAGCATTTT. The V call is TRBV19, the J call TRBJ1-5, with a tentative D call TRBD1 (6 bases). This CDR3 has 16 amino acids. The V gene lost 6 bases and the J gene lost 0 bases, with 15 bases spanning the gap. Germline CDR1 and CDR2: LNHDA and SQIVND (reference sequence).